This TCR beta chain was recovered during a study of blood T cell repertoires in COVID-19. The overall study: Some COVID-19 samples were acute and others convalescent; all came from the United States, Italy and Spain. Sources were T cells, B-cell-depleted T cells, or PBMCs; the material itself was cDNA or gDNA.

CDR1 SGHNT and CDR2 YENEEA come from the germline V gene. The CDR3 consists of 14 residues. With V trimmed by 5 bases and J by 4 bases, 6 bases remained unmatched. Original analysis: By means of reference gene primer amplification, nucleated cell counts were estimated. Assay used: immunoSEQ multiplex PCR; TCRdb lists only in-frame clones, some missing. For V, J and clone size, that table is used; D and trimming come from the DNA. The sample contains about 120,000 clones, around 89% of which appear only once. The sequenced sample consisted of peripheral blood. The chain links TRBV11-3 to TRBJ2-3; 7 nucleotides align to TRBD1. The origin of this receptor is a woman aged 50 to 65 with acute or convalescent COVID-19. The CDR3 nucleotides are TGTGCCAGCAGCACCAGGACAGGCCCAGATACGCAGTATTTT. Protein: CASSTRTGPDTQYF.